This entry concerns a single TCR beta chain. No antigen is known for it. With 60 Vbeta and 13 Jbeta primers, the PCR was carried out. This table comes from immunoSEQ multiplex PCR, and its TCRdb copy is limited to in-frame clones, with some not included. The table records 100,000 to 150,000 clones, almost 80% of them present only once. In germline, CDR1 is SGHTA, CDR2 FQGNSA. Trimming removed 3 bases from V and 8 bases from J, with 13 bases in between. This CDR3 region has 13 residues. This record comes from a study of cytomegalovirus exposure and HLA in healthy donors. Study-level background: Across some 400 genotyped donors, around 80% landed in the Caucasian-associated ancestry cluster. Broader study findings: It is likely that the observed cluster of highly shared sequence variants was a sequencing artifact. What TCR beta sequences reportedly achieved was accurate prediction of HLA-A and HLA-B alleles in most subjects.

The sequence derives from a female donor in good health and CMV-seronegative. The chain is built from TRBV7-2 and TRBJ1-2, with a weak D call TRBD1 (5 bases). The sample consisted of PBMCs. CDR3 nucleotide sequence: TGTGCCAGCAGCTTGAGCCAGGGCGGAGGCTACACCTTC. This translates into CASSLSQGGGYTF.